The 25 T cell receptor beta chains in this list originate from one sample, sequenced in a study of blood T cell repertoires in COVID-19. Method: immunoSEQ multiplex PCR; TCRdb's copy keeps in-frame clones and lacks some. The table has about 130,000 clones, approximately 81% seen once. Sequencing used peripheral blood. These receptors were collected from a woman between 45 and 60 years old with acute or convalescent COVID-19.

The chain has TRBV24-1 and TRBJ2-2; the match to TRBD1 covers 7 bases. CDR3 size: 14 residues. The V and J ends lost 10 bases and 3 bases, in that order; junction bases with no gene match: 7. The germline gives CDR1 KGHDR, CDR2 SFDVKD. The CDR3 loop is CATTEGADTGELFF. The CDR3 coding sequence is TGTGCCACTACTGAGGGGGCCGACACCGGGGAGCTGTTTTTT.

The chain couples TRBV12-3 or TRBV12-4 to TRBJ2-3; TRBD1 is a possible D gene (6 bases). Deletions cut 5 bases from V and 8 bases from J, with 11 bases between. There are 12 residues in the CDR3. CDR3 DNA: TGTGCCAGCAGTAAGACAGGTCTTACGCAGTATTTT. Translated, it gives CASSKTGLTQYF.

The chain has TRBV20-1 and TRBJ2-1, with 7 bases that match TRBD1. From germline, CDR1 is DFQATT and CDR2 SNEGSKA (reference sequence). The ends lost 3 bases at V and 5 bases at J; junction bases unmatched: 4. This CDR3 comprises 13 residues. CDR3 coding DNA: TGCAGTGCTAGTTGGACAGGCAACAATGAGCAGTTCTTC. Its translation is CSASWTGNNEQFF.

This chain uses TRBV10-3 with TRBJ1-4; 8 nucleotides align to TRBD1. The CDR3 contains 15 residues. The germline V gene has CDR1 ENHRY and CDR2 SYGVKD. Losses at the gene ends were 1 base for V and 6 bases for J; bases not matched to a gene: 4. The CDR3 region has the DNA TGTGCCATCAGTGAGTTCAGGGGGCGCGATGAAAAACTGTTTTTT. Its translation is CAISEFRGRDEKLFF.

This chain joins TRBV15 and TRBJ1-5; D is undetermined. The CDR3 is made up of 14 amino acids. Germline V lookup: CDR1 LNHNV, CDR2 YYDKDF (reference sequence). V shed 5 bases and J shed 6 bases, with 14 bases lying between them. In DNA, the CDR3 is TGTGCCACCAGCCGAGCCCGGGATGTTCAGCCCCAGCATTTT. Encoded protein: CATSRARDVQPQHF.

CDR3: CASSPIKNTEAFF. DNA of the CDR3: TGTGCCAGCAGCCCCATCAAGAACACTGAAGCTTTCTTT. This sequence joins TRBV9 and TRBJ1-1; no firm D call. The V end lost 4 bases, the J end lost 1 base, and 8 bases lay between the germline ends. The CDR3 loop spans 13 amino acids. From germline, CDR1 is SGDLS and CDR2 YYNGEE.

This chain joins TRBV30 and TRBJ2-3; 8 bases are shared with TRBD2. CDR3 length: 14 amino acids. V dropped 4 bases and J dropped 5; count of bases not matched to a gene: 8. Germline CDR1 reads GTSNPN; CDR2 reads SVGIG (reference sequence). The CDR3 coding sequence is TGTGCCTGGAATACCCCGGGAGGGGGAGATACGCAGTATTTT. Its translation is CAWNTPGGGDTQYF. Filled out from reference TRBV30 and TRBJ2-3, the complete variable domain reads SQTIHQWPATLVQPVGSPLSLECTVEGTSNPNLYWYRQAAGRGLQLLFYSVGIGQISSEVPQNLSASRPQDRQFILSSKKLLLSDSGFYLCAWNTPGGGDTQYFGPGTRLTVL.

This clone was seen a handful of times. The chain joins TRBV9 to TRBJ1-1; 7 bases align to TRBD1. The CDR3 loop spans 14 amino acids. Germline assignment: CDR1 SGDLS and CDR2 YYNGEE. V gave up 4 bases and J gave up 6 bases; unmatched junction bases: 9. CDR3 region: CASSLTTGAAEAFF. The CDR3 nucleotides read TGTGCCAGCAGCCTGACAACAGGGGCCGCTGAAGCTTTCTTT.

This chain links TRBV11-2 with TRBJ1-2; D is uncertain. The V end was cut by 1 base, the J end by 1 base, with 13 bases between. The germline gives CDR1 SGHAT, CDR2 FQNNGV. CDR3 size: 16 residues. The CDR3: CASSLVVGTGNYGYTF. The DNA of the CDR3 is TGTGCCAGCAGCTTAGTTGTTGGAACGGGTAACTATGGCTACACCTTC.

The V gene is TRBV27, the J gene TRBJ1-5; D call uncertain. Germline CDR1 and CDR2: MNHEY and SMNVEV (reference sequence). Trimming took off 6 bases at V and 6 bases at J, with 12 bases between the two ends. The CDR3 consists of 13 residues. CDR3 sequence reads: CASSQSPSQPQHF. The DNA for the CDR3 is TGTGCCAGCAGCCAGTCTCCGTCTCAGCCCCAGCATTTT.

The chain is built from TRBV3-1 (or the pseudogene TRBV3-2) and TRBJ2-2, with no clear D. This CDR3 is 14 amino acids long. Per the germline V gene, CDR1 is LGHDT and CDR2 is YNNKEL (reference sequence). V was cut by 1 base and J by 1 base, with 4 bases left in between. CDR3 protein: CASSQGLNTGELFF. CDR3 DNA sequence: TGTGCCAGCAGCCAAGGACTGAACACCGGGGAGCTGTTTTTT.

This sequence joins TRBV7-2 and TRBJ1-6; D is perhaps TRBD1 (6 bases). This CDR3 region has 14 residues. CDR1 and CDR2 from the germline V gene are SGHTA and FQGNSA. V lost 5 bases, J lost 9 bases, and 14 bases lay in between. The CDR3 DNA is TGTGCCAGCAGCCAAGCGGGGGGCGCTTCACCCCTCCACTTT. Its protein is CASSQAGGASPLHF.

The CDR3 DNA follows: TGCGCCAGCCTCACCCCGGGTACTGAAGCTTTCTTT. Protein: CASLTPGTEAFF. V gene TRBV10-2 combines with J gene TRBJ1-1; D is ambiguous. V gave up 8 bases and J gave up 5 bases, with 12 bases separating them. The CDR3 is 12 residues long. Looked up from germline, CDR1 is WSHSY and CDR2 is SAAADI.

V and J are TRBV6-5 and TRBJ1-2; tentatively, D is TRBD1 (5 bases). Trimming removed 0 bases at V and 4 bases at J, with 6 bases between. The length of the CDR3 is 13 residues. Germline-derived CDR1 and CDR2 are MNHEY and SVGAGI. As DNA, the CDR3 is TGTGCCAGCAGTTACTCGGGGGGCTATGGCTACACCTTC. Protein: CASSYSGGYGYTF.

This clone appeared a few times. This rearrangement joins TRBV18 to TRBJ2-1; D gene uncertain. The V end lost 4 bases, the J end lost 7 bases, and 11 bases lay between the germline ends. Germline CDR1 reads KGHSH; CDR2 reads LQKENI. This CDR3 is built from 13 residues. CDR3 in DNA: TGTGCCAGCTCACAGTCCTCCGGTAATGAGCAGTTCTTC. As protein: CASSQSSGNEQFF.

As regards this clone: Germline and junction disagree at one end, which may indicate a read error. The gene calls are TRBV7-9 and TRBJ1-1; 7 bases fit TRBD1. The germline gives CDR1 SEHNR, CDR2 FQNEAQ (reference sequence). The CDR3 runs to 11 residues. The chain's CDR3 is CASSGHRGSGF. The CDR3 DNA reads as TGTGCCAGCAGCGGACACAGGGGATCGGGGTTT.

The CDR3 DNA reads TGTGCCAGCAGCTTAGCATCAGGCCGGGAGACCCAGTACTTC. This translates into CASSLASGRETQYF. The chain links TRBV7-2 to TRBJ2-5; D unresolved. CDR1 SGHTA and CDR2 FQGNSA come from the germline V gene. The CDR3 runs 14 residues. V dropped 0 bases and J dropped 5 bases, with 10 bases sitting between them. Complete variable domain (other parts from reference TRBV7-2 and TRBJ2-5): GAGVSQSPSNKVTEKGKDVELRCDPISGHTALYWYRQSLGQGLEFLIYFQGNSAPDKSGLPSDRFSAERTGGSVSTLTIQRTQQEDSAVYLCASSLASGRETQYFGPGTRLLVL.

The J gene is TRBJ2-2, the V gene TRBV9; D is perhaps TRBD1 (6 bases). The CDR3 loop spans 18 amino acids. Germline loops: CDR1 SGDLS, CDR2 YYNGEE. V shed 0 bases and J shed 1 base, with 16 bases lying between them. CDR3 DNA: TGTGCCAGCAGCGTAGCTAGGTCCAGGGGACAGAACACCGGGGAGCTGTTTTTT. Amino acid sequence: CASSVARSRGQNTGELFF.

The chain has TRBV5-1 and TRBJ1-4, with TRBD1 as a possible D gene (6 bases). Trimming removed 0 bases at V and 0 bases at J, with 6 bases between. Germline V CDR1 and CDR2: SGHRS, YFSETQ. This CDR3 has 15 amino acids. In DNA form, the CDR3 reads TGCGCCAGCAGCTTGGGGACAGCAACTAATGAAAAACTGTTTTTT. Translation: CASSLGTATNEKLFF. The whole variable domain, filled in from reference TRBV5-1 and TRBJ1-4, reads KAGVTQTPRYLIKTRGQQVTLSCSPISGHRSVSWYQQTPGQGLQFLFEYFSETQRNKGNFPGRFSGRQFSNSRSEMNVSTLELGDSALYLCASSLGTATNEKLFFGSGTQLSVL.

CDR3 in amino acids: CASRTEAPNTEAFF. CDR3 in DNA: TGTGCCAGCCGGACAGAAGCCCCGAACACTGAAGCTTTCTTT. This chain links TRBV2 with TRBJ1-1, with D possibly matching TRBD1 (6 bases). The ends were cut back, 8 bases at V and 1 base at J, with 14 bases in the middle. CDR1 is SNHLY and CDR2 is FYNNEI in the germline V gene. The CDR3 has 14 residues.

The count of this clone is one. The genes are TRBV2 and TRBJ2-3; D not certain. V was clipped by 4 bases and J by 2 bases, with 10 bases between them. The CDR3 spans 14 residues. Germline V gene lookup returns CDR1 SNHLY and CDR2 FYNNEI. The CDR3 region is CASSGLTFTDTQYF. CDR3 in DNA: TGTGCCAGCAGTGGACTTACTTTCACAGATACGCAGTATTTT. Supplemented by reference TRBV2 and TRBJ2-3, the full variable domain reads EPEVTQTPSHQVTQMGQEVILRCVPISNHLYFYWYRQILGQKVEFLVSFYNNEISEKSEIFDDQFSVERPDGSNFTLKIRSTKLEDSAMYFCASSGLTFTDTQYFGPGTRLTVL.

The J gene is TRBJ1-1, the V gene TRBV3-1 (or the pseudogene TRBV3-2), with TRBD1 identical over 7 bases. Germline V CDR1 and CDR2: LGHDT, YNNKEL (reference sequence). V lost 1 base, J lost 10 bases, and 3 bases stayed unmatched. The CDR3 is 12 residues long. DNA of the CDR3: TGTGCCAGCAGCCAAGGACAGGGCAGAGCTTTCTTT. Amino acids: CASSQGQGRAFF.

This clone has a handful of counts. The chain joins TRBV19 to TRBJ1-1; D unclear. The V end lost 2 bases, the J end lost 1 base, and 8 bases lay between the germline ends. The CDR3 contains 14 residues. Germline V gives CDR1 LNHDA, CDR2 SQIVND (reference sequence). CDR3 nucleotides: TGTGCCAGTAGTATAACGTCCAGGAACACTGAAGCTTTCTTT. Translating gives CASSITSRNTEAFF.

This clone was recorded a few times. The chain is built from TRBV6-6 and TRBJ1-1; possible D gene TRBD1, 6 bases. Per the germline V gene, CDR1 is MNHNY and CDR2 is SVGAGI (reference sequence). The V end lost 7 bases, the J end lost 3 bases, and 9 bases lay between the germline ends. The CDR3 is 12 residues long. The CDR3 spells CASKNRDTEAFF. In DNA, the CDR3 is TGTGCCAGCAAAAACAGGGACACTGAAGCTTTCTTT.

The V and J genes are TRBV9 and TRBJ1-1; tentatively, D is TRBD1 (5 bases). This CDR3 is 14 amino acids long. V was cut by 3 bases and J by 4 bases, with 13 bases left in between. CDR1 and CDR2 from the germline V gene are SGDLS and YYNGEE. The CDR3 is CASSAAGVGTEAFF. The CDR3 nucleotides are TGTGCCAGCAGCGCGGCGGGGGTGGGCACTGAAGCTTTCTTT.